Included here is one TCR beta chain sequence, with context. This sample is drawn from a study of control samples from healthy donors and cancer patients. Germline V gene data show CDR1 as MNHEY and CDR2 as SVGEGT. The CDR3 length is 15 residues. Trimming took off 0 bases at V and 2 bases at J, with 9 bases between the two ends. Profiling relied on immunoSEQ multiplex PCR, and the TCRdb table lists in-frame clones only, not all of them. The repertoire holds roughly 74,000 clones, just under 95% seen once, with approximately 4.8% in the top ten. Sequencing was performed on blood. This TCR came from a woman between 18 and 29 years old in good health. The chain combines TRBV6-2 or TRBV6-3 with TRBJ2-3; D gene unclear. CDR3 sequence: CASSYSLLYTDTQYF. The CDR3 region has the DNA TGTGCCAGCAGTTACTCGCTCCTTTACACAGATACGCAGTATTTT.